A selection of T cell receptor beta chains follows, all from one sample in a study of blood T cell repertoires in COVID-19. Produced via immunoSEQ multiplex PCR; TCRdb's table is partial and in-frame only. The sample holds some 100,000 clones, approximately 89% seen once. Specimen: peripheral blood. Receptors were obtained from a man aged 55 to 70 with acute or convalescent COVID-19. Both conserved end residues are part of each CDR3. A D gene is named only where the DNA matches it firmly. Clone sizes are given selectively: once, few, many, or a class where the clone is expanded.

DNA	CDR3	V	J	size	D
TGTGCCAGCAGTGAAGCAGGAGGTTCCAGTCAGCCCCAGCATTTT	CASSEAGGSSQPQHF	TRBV6-1	TRBJ1-5	once	NA
TGTGCCAGCAGTAAGACTAGCGTCCATGAGCAGTTCTTC	CASSKTSVHEQFF	TRBV11-3	TRBJ2-1	NA	TRBD2
TGTGCCAGCAGCTTCGCTAGCGGGGGCACAGATACGCAGTATTTT	CASSFASGGTDTQYF	TRBV7-9	TRBJ2-3	once	TRBD2
TGTGCCAGCAGCCCGACAGGGATGAATGAGCAGTTCTTC	CASSPTGMNEQFF	TRBV7-2	TRBJ2-1	few	TRBD1
TGTGCCAGTAGTATGGGTGGGGCAAATCAGCCCCAGCATTTT	CASSMGGANQPQHF	TRBV19	TRBJ1-5	NA	NA
TGCGCCAGCAGCTTGGAGGGAGTGAAGCCCGGGGAGCTGTTTTTT	CASSLEGVKPGELFF	TRBV5-1	TRBJ2-2	few	NA
TGTGCCAGCAGCCATGACAGGGTCGATAATTCACCCCTCCACTTT	CASSHDRVDNSPLHF	TRBV6-2/TRBV6-3	TRBJ1-6	NA	TRBD1
TGTGCCAGCAGCTTGGATTCGGGCACAGATACGCAGTATTTT	CASSLDSGTDTQYF	TRBV5-4	TRBJ2-3	once	NA
TGTGCCAGCAGTTACTCGACAGGGCAGCCCCAGCATTTT	CASSYSTGQPQHF	TRBV6-5	TRBJ1-5	NA	TRBD1
TGTGCCAGTAGTACGGGAGCGGGAGGGCTGGAGATCTTC	CASSTGAGGLEIF	TRBV19	TRBJ2-1	NA	TRBD2
TGTGCCAGTAGTATCGGGGCGGGAGGGGCGCACACCGGGGAGCTGTTTTTT	CASSIGAGGAHTGELFF	TRBV19	TRBJ2-2	NA	TRBD2
TGTGCCAGCAGCCCCCGGACAGGGGATAATTCACCCCTCCACTTT	CASSPRTGDNSPLHF	TRBV11-2	TRBJ1-6	NA	TRBD1
TGTGCCAGCAGCCAAAAAGGGGACAATGAGCAGTTCTTC	CASSQKGDNEQFF	TRBV13	TRBJ2-1	NA	NA
TGTGCCAGCAGCTTGCCGGGAGGGGCCGGGGAGCTGTTTTTT	CASSLPGGAGELFF	TRBV7-2	TRBJ2-2	NA	TRBD2
TGTGCCAGCAGTGATTTCATGGGGACAGGGGGTTATGGCTACACCTTC	CASSDFMGTGGYGYTF	TRBV6-1	TRBJ1-2	NA	TRBD1
TGTGCCAGCAGCGTAGAGTCCGGGGGCACTGAAGCTTTCTTT	CASSVESGGTEAFF	TRBV9	TRBJ1-1	NA	NA